This TCR beta chain was recorded in a study of blood T cell repertoires in COVID-19. The overall study: Donors in the United States, Italy and Spain gave samples during acute or convalescent COVID-19. T cells, B-cell-depleted T cells, or PBMCs provided the cDNA or gDNA that served as material.

The germline V gene encodes CDR1 MNHEY and CDR2 SVGAGI. CDR3 length: 13 amino acids. V shed 8 bases, J shed 3 bases, and the junction held 6 bases outside the gene matches. Original handling: Reference gene primers were amplified, and this amplification served to estimate nucleated cell counts. Clones were sequenced by immunoSEQ multiplex PCR, and TCRdb holds only the in-frame ones, with some missing. The V and J calls and the clone size are those of that table, but D and trimming were determined from the DNA. The profile shows fewer than 250,000 clones, 70% to 90% of them singletons. This clone was counted between two and nine times.

V and J are TRBV6-5 and TRBJ1-1; 7 positions match TRBD1. Sequenced material: peripheral blood. The TCR comes from a man aged 35 to 55 with acute or convalescent COVID-19. In DNA form, the CDR3 reads TGTGCCAGCGCTCGACAGGGTGACACTGAAGCTTTCTTT. Encoded protein: CASARQGDTEAFF.